The 19 T cell receptor beta chains below were found in one sample sequenced in a study of vaccination and CD4 T cells after COVID-19. What these receptors recognize is not known. Oncomine TCR Beta short-read sequencing was applied to DNA from cultured CD4+ T cells. TCRdb itself ran the PCR reads through MiXCR, one entry per CDR3 protein. The table shows 5,500 to 8,000 distinct CDR3 sequences, with about a third occurring only once. Sample treatment: approximately nine-day PBMC culture with coronavirus spike peptide pools or control peptides (ViraFEST assay). CD4+ T cells that came from the unexposed donor were collected before the COVID-19 pandemic (2011-2018). The sequenced sample was CD4+ T cells from blood, cultured in vitro. The source of these receptors is a human donor in good health.

This clonotype showed up just a few times. The V call is TRBV24-1, the J call TRBJ2-2, with D uncertain. Germline V lookup: CDR1 KGHDR, CDR2 SFDVKD. The CDR3 consists of 12 residues. V dropped 5 bases and J dropped 4 bases, with 4 bases sitting between them. CDR3 nucleotides: TGTGCCACCAGTGTTAGCACCGGGGAGCTGTTTTTT. Encoded protein: CATSVSTGELFF.

The gene calls are TRBV5-4 and TRBJ2-1, with TRBD1 matching over 10 bases. The CDR3 contains 15 residues. CDR1 is SGHNT, CDR2 YYREEE, per germline (reference sequence). V dropped 4 bases and J dropped 10; count of bases not matched to a gene: 11. The CDR3 DNA is TGTGCCAGCAGCGTGGGACAGGGGACGTTGGGGGAGCAGTTCTTC. Translation gives CASSVGQGTLGEQFF.

J is TRBJ1-1 and V is TRBV5-5, with unresolved D. Germline lookup yields CDR1 SGHKS and CDR2 YYEKEE (reference sequence). The germline V and J ends were trimmed by 0 bases and 3 bases, with 18 bases remaining between them. The CDR3 runs 17 residues. This CDR3 is CASSLAISQVGHTEAFF. CDR3 in DNA: TGTGCCAGCAGCTTGGCCATTTCTCAGGTAGGACACACTGAAGCTTTCTTT. Full variable domain (missing parts from reference TRBV5-5 and TRBJ1-1): DAGVTQSPTHLIKTRGQQVTLRCSPISGHKSVSWYQQVLGQGPQFIFQYYEKEERGRGNFPDRFSARQFPNYSSELNVNALLLGDSALYLCASSLAISQVGHTEAFFGQGTRLTVV.

This clonotype was recorded only once. The CDR3 nucleotides read TGTGCCTGGAGTGTACTACCCGCCTTCCAGTACTTC. Translation gives CAWSVLPAFQYF. This chain links TRBV30 with TRBJ2-5; D unclear. Trimming removed 0 bases at V and 10 bases at J, with 12 bases between. Germline V gene data show CDR1 as GTSNPN and CDR2 as SVGIG (reference sequence). The CDR3 consists of 12 residues.

The chain couples TRBV19 to TRBJ1-5; possible D gene TRBD1, 6 bases. The CDR3 has 16 amino acids. The V end lost 6 bases, the J end lost 3 bases, and 18 bases lay between the germline ends. Germline loops: CDR1 LNHDA, CDR2 SQIVND (reference sequence). This chain's CDR3 is CASSFDSTGFNQPQHF. The CDR3 DNA follows: TGTGCCAGTAGCTTCGATTCAACAGGGTTCAATCAGCCCCAGCATTTT.

This clonotype was counted between two and nine times. This rearrangement joins TRBV10-2 to TRBJ1-1; D remains ambiguous. V gave up 6 bases and J gave up 0 bases, with 5 bases separating them. CDR1 is WSHSY, CDR2 SAAADI, per germline. The CDR3 loop spans 12 amino acids. The CDR3 loop is CASRDLNTEAFF. CDR3 coding DNA: TGCGCCAGCAGAGACCTGAACACTGAAGCTTTCTTT.

The CDR3 loop is CASSPRYKGEGGYTF. The CDR3, as DNA: TGTGCCAGCAGTCCCCGATATAAAGGTGAGGGCGGCTACACCTTC. The chain joins TRBV6-1 to TRBJ1-2; D call uncertain. The germline V and J ends were trimmed by 5 bases and 8 bases, with 21 bases remaining between them. This CDR3 contains 15 residues. Looked up from germline, CDR1 is MNHNS and CDR2 is SASEGT.

This chain connects TRBV7-3 to TRBJ1-1, with D uncertain. The CDR3 loop spans 16 amino acids. CDR1 is SGHTA and CDR2 is FQGTGA in the germline V gene. Trimming removed 0 bases at V and 0 bases at J, with 11 bases between. The CDR3 nucleotides are TGTGCCAGCAGCTTAACGTTAACAGACTTGAACACTGAAGCTTTCTTT. Protein: CASSLTLTDLNTEAFF.

The J gene is TRBJ2-5, the V gene TRBV2; D gene ambiguous. The CDR3 totals 8 residues. CDR1 is SNHLY, CDR2 FYNNEI, per germline. Trimming took off 4 bases at V and 13 bases at J, with 4 bases between the two ends. This CDR3 reads CASSVAYF. In DNA form, the CDR3 reads TGTGCCAGCAGTGTGGCGTACTTC.

The chain combines TRBV30 with TRBJ1-6; D unclear. The germline V gene encodes CDR1 GTSNPN and CDR2 SVGIG (reference sequence). V was pared by 0 bases and J by 12 bases, with 6 bases between. This CDR3 spans 11 amino acids. The CDR3 DNA reads TGTGCCTGGAGTGTAAGCAGACCCCTCCACTTT. Amino acids: CAWSVSRPLHF.

This clonotype was seen only a few times. The chain links TRBV6-1 to TRBJ1-5; 7 bases are a match to TRBD1. Trimming removed 6 bases from V and 6 bases from J; junction bases left unmatched: 14. The length of the CDR3 is 16 residues. Germline V gene lookup returns CDR1 MNHNS and CDR2 SASEGT. This chain's CDR3 is CASRETGNGFGQPQHF. Written as DNA, the CDR3 is TGTGCCAGCAGGGAGACAGGGAACGGGTTCGGTCAGCCCCAGCATTTT.

The rearrangement uses TRBV19 and TRBJ2-2, with D unresolved. Trimming pared 11 bases from V and 7 bases from J, leaving 17 bases between. CDR3 size: 13 residues. The V gene's germline CDR1 is LNHDA and CDR2 SQIVND (reference sequence). The CDR3 loop reads CAGNTPRYGELFF. In DNA, the CDR3 is TGTGCCGGTAATACCCCCCGTTACGGGGAGCTGTTTTTT.

In this sample, this clonotype turned up a few times. J is TRBJ1-5 and V is TRBV19; 7 nucleotides agree with TRBD1. J lost 5 bases, V lost 5 bases, and 6 bases had no gene match. The V gene's germline CDR1 is LNHDA and CDR2 SQIVND (reference sequence). The CDR3 runs to 14 residues. CDR3 DNA sequence: TGTGCCAGTAGTCCTTCAGGGGGTTATCAGCCCCAGCATTTT. It yields the protein CASSPSGGYQPQHF.

The genes are TRBV7-9 and TRBJ1-1; D gene unclear. Trimming pared 2 bases from V and 3 bases from J, leaving 4 bases between. From germline, CDR1 is SEHNR and CDR2 FQNEAQ (reference sequence). CDR3 length: 12 residues. The CDR3 sequence is CASSLQDTEAFF. In nucleotides, the CDR3 is TGTGCCAGCAGCTTACAGGACACTGAAGCTTTCTTT.

This clonotype was detected only a few times. The J gene is TRBJ1-5, the V gene TRBV6-5, with D unresolved. V lost 0 bases and J 4 bases, leaving 4 bases between the germline ends. This CDR3 contains 13 residues. Germline V gene data show CDR1 as MNHEY and CDR2 as SVGAGI. In DNA, the CDR3 is TGTGCCAGCAGTTACTCCCGTAATCAGCCCCAGCATTTT. As protein: CASSYSRNQPQHF.

In this sample, this clonotype turned up a few times. The chain couples TRBV6-5 to TRBJ2-3; D may match TRBD1 or TRBD2 (5 bases each). With 0 bases removed from V and 4 bases from J, the gap between germline ends came to 8 bases. The CDR3 is 14 amino acids. Germline CDR1 and CDR2: MNHEY and SVGAGI. The CDR3 bases are TGTGCCAGCAGTTACTCGGGGGAATCAGATACGCAGTATTTT. This codes for CASSYSGESDTQYF.

The gene calls are TRBV10-1 and TRBJ1-5; TRBD1 might be the D (5 bases). CDR1 is WNHNN, CDR2 SYGVQD, per germline (reference sequence). V was clipped by 3 bases and J by 6 bases, with 6 bases between them. The CDR3 is 12 residues long. Here the CDR3 reads CASSDGAQPQHF. The CDR3 DNA is TGCGCCAGCAGTGACGGGGCTCAGCCCCAGCATTTT.

The chain has TRBV5-1 and TRBJ2-5; TRBD2 aligns across 8 bases. Germline V gene data show CDR1 as SGHRS and CDR2 as YFSETQ. The V segment lost 0 bases and the J segment 3 bases; nucleotides outside the gene matches: 4. The CDR3 has 15 amino acids. The chain's CDR3 is CASSLDAGGEETQYF. CDR3 in DNA: TGCGCCAGCAGCTTGGATGCGGGGGGTGAAGAGACCCAGTACTTC.

The rearrangement uses TRBV29-1 and TRBJ1-1; no reliable D call. CDR1 is SQVTM, CDR2 ANQGSEA, per germline. This CDR3 has 11 amino acids. Here the CDR3 DNA reads TGCAGATCGACCGAGGAGACTGAAGCTTTCTTT. It translates to CRSTEETEAFF.